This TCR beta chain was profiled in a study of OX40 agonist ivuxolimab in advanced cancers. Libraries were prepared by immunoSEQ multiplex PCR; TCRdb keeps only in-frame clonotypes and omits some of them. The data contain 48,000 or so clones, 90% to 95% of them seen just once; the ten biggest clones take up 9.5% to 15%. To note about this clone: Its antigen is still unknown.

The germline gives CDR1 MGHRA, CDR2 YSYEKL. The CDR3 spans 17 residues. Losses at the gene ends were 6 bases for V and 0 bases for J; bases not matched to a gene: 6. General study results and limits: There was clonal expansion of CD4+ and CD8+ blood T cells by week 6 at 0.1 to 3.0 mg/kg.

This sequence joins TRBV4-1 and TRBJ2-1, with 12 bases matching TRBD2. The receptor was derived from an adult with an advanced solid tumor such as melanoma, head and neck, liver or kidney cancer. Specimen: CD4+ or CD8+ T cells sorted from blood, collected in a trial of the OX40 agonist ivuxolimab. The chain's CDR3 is CASRRTSGVNSYNEQFF. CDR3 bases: TGCGCCAGCAGACGGACTAGCGGGGTTAACTCCTACAATGAGCAGTTCTTC.